The T cell receptor (beta chain) described here comes from a study of blood T cell repertoires in COVID-19. Overall study context: In each case, the material was cDNA or gDNA derived from T cells, B-cell-depleted T cells, or PBMCs.

Germline values: CDR1 MNHEY, CDR2 SVGAGI. J lost 2 bases, V lost 7 bases, and 3 bases had no gene match. The CDR3 loop spans 13 amino acids. In the source study's methods: From reference gene primer amplification, estimates of nucleated cell counts were derived. Clones were sequenced by immunoSEQ multiplex PCR, and TCRdb holds only the in-frame ones, with some missing. V, J and clone size derive from that table, while D and trimming were established from the DNA sequence. The repertoire holds some 150,000 clones, about 90% seen once, with around 4% in the top ten. V usage is TRBV6-5 and J usage is TRBJ2-7, with TRBD2 matching 9 bases. Material: peripheral blood. The sequence was obtained from a woman aged 55-75 years with active or convalescent COVID-19. The CDR3 loop reads CASISSGAYEQYF. The CDR3 DNA follows: TGTGCCAGCATTTCTAGCGGGGCCTACGAGCAGTACTTC.